Each of the 6 T cell receptor beta chains below was sequenced from the same sample in a study of cytomegalovirus exposure and HLA in healthy donors (dated by TCRdb to about 2017). Receptor libraries were prepared by the immunoSEQ multiplex PCR assay. The multiplex PCR relied on a mix of 60 forward primers for TCR Vbeta segments and 13 reverse primers for TCR Jbeta segments. This immuneACCESS table, as held by TCRdb, lists in-frame sequences with V and J called but not all clones. Of the missing ones, under half trace to an unresolved V gene in checked studies; the others have no known cause. The sample data list 90,000 to 150,000 clones, and under 80% of these were observed just once. Under 14% of the sample is in the top ten clones. The sequenced material came from PBMCs. These receptors originate from a woman in her forties or fifties in good health and CMV-seropositive.

This clone was detected only a few times. The V call is TRBV19, the J call TRBJ1-2; 10 positions match TRBD1. The CDR3 length is 14 residues. Germline lookup yields CDR1 LNHDA and CDR2 SQIVND (reference sequence). Trimming removed 3 bases from V and 8 bases from J; junction bases left unmatched: 6. This CDR3 is CASSIPGTGVGYTF. The CDR3 DNA sequence: TGTGCCAGTAGTATCCCTGGGACAGGGGTCGGCTACACCTTC.

The J gene is TRBJ1-5, the V gene TRBV19, with 7 bases identical to TRBD1. The V gene's germline CDR1 is LNHDA and CDR2 SQIVND (reference sequence). The CDR3 spans 13 residues. Unmatched junction bases numbered 4, after V lost 7 bases and J lost 4 bases. The CDR3 loop reads CASTTGQNQPQHF. The CDR3 region has the DNA TGTGCCAGTACGACAGGGCAGAATCAGCCCCAGCATTTT.

This clone was found a few times. The V and J genes are TRBV30 and TRBJ2-2; 7 bases align to TRBD2. The CDR3 has 15 residues. V trimming: 0 bases; J trimming: 7 bases; junction bases outside the gene matches: 8. Germline CDR1 is GTSNPN and CDR2 is SVGIG (reference sequence). In DNA, the CDR3 is TGTGCCTGGAGTGTAGGCGGGAGTTCGATCGGGGAGCTGTTTTTT. Residues: CAWSVGGSSIGELFF.

This clone showed up just once. Other DNA sequences of this sample code for an identical CDR3. The V and J genes are TRBV9 and TRBJ2-7, with D perhaps TRBD1 (6 bases). Trimming shortened V by 3 bases and J by 4 bases, and 11 bases separated the two germline ends. Germline-derived CDR1 and CDR2 are SGDLS and YYNGEE. The CDR3 has 13 amino acids. This CDR3 is CASSAQQGYEQYF. The CDR3 DNA is TGTGCCAGCAGCGCGCAACAGGGTTACGAGCAGTACTTC.

V usage is TRBV7-6 and J usage is TRBJ2-2, with 8 positions matching TRBD1. The CDR3 is 16 amino acids. The germline gives CDR1 SGHVS, CDR2 FNYEAQ. Trimming took 4 bases from V and 1 from J; bases not matched to a gene: 5. The CDR3 nucleotides are TGTGCCAGCAGCTCGTCCGGGACAGGGAACACCGGGGAGCTGTTTTTT. It translates to CASSSSGTGNTGELFF.

The CDR3 sequence is CSVEDDIGQVDYGYTF. DNA for the CDR3: TGCAGCGTTGAAGATGATATTGGACAGGTGGACTATGGCTACACCTTC. V is TRBV29-1 and J is TRBJ1-2; 7 bases fit TRBD1. This CDR3 is built from 16 residues. Per the germline V gene, CDR1 is SQVTM and CDR2 is ANQGSEA. Trimming cost V 0 bases and J 3 bases; bases outside gene matches: 10. Full variable domain (rest looked up from reference TRBV29-1 and TRBJ1-2): SAVISQKPSRDICQRGTSLTIQCQVDSQVTMMFWYRQQPGQSLTLIATANQGSEATYESGFVIDKFPISRPNLTFSTLTVSNMSPEDSSIYLCSVEDDIGQVDYGYTFGSGTRLTVV.